This T cell receptor (beta chain) was observed in a study of Ad26.COV2.S vaccination and SARS-CoV-2 variants (dated by TCRdb to the early 2020s). For the study in its entirety: Donors in the vaccine arm were drawn from COV1001, a multicentre, randomized, double-blind, placebo-controlled phase I-IIa trial testing Ad26.COV2.S in healthy adults. The TCR-sequenced set comprised about 32 samples: approximately 19 Ad26.COV2.S vaccine recipients, 5 placebo recipients and 8 SARS-CoV-2 convalescent individuals. The specificity and breadth of SARS-CoV-2-reactive T cell receptors after Ad26.COV2.S vaccination were assessed by TCRbeta repertoire sequencing. Investigators remained blinded to trial group allocation during experiments and outcome assessment. Ad26.COV2.S was administered intramuscularly at a dose of 5x10^10 or 1x10^11 viral particles, either as one shot or as two shots given 56 days apart. Participants in the trial were split at random into five groups of five each, receiving low-dose or high-dose Ad26.COV2.S once or twice, or else placebo on both occasions.

The CDR3 sequence holds 15 residues, the cysteine and phenylalanine included. Only the CDR3 part of the read is kept: 45 bases, read in frame from the first base. V loses 5 bases at its end and J loses 8 bases; junction bases beyond the gene matches: 9. The germline V gene encodes CDR1 SGHNT and CDR2 YENEEA. The sample's treatment or condition label is to be understood as: around 19 received Ad26.COV2.S at low or high dose, single or two shots; five or six received placebo; per-sample allocation not given. Repertoires of vaccine and placebo recipients were sequenced from samples collected on day 63 after the first injection. In Cohort 1b, more than 20 adults aged 18-55 years were enrolled at a single site in Boston, USA, between 29 July and 7 August 2020. Ad26.COV2.S was a replication-incompetent adenovirus type 26 vector expressing a prefusion-stabilized SARS-CoV-2 spike protein from the original Wuhan strain.

The immunoSEQ Assay was the method used to sequence TCRbeta CDR3 regions. After extraction, genomic DNA underwent amplification by bias-controlled multiplex PCR, followed by high-throughput sequencing. As for the original processing: To quantify the absolute abundance of every unique TCRbeta CDR3 region, sequences were collapsed and filtered. T cell fraction was estimated by normalizing TCRbeta template counts to usable DNA, which was measured by amplifying reference genes present in all nucleated cells. Repertoire TCRs were annotated as SARS-CoV-2-specific when V gene, CDR3 amino acid sequence and J gene were exactly matched to a known reactive TCR set. The reference SARS-CoV-2 TCR set was obtained from MIRA and was filtered for enrichment in COVID-19-positive ImmuneCODE repertoires, whereby public or cross-reactive TCRs were removed. Based on the MIRA antigens, annotated TCRs were further analysed at the level of specific ORF or position within ORF. Breadth was defined as the number of annotated unique rearrangements divided by the total number of unique productive rearrangements, and depth was defined as the summed frequency of the annotated unique rearrangements. Group comparisons of TCR breadth used two-sided Wilcoxon rank-sum tests. Here the immuneACCESS table is served through TCRdb, limited to in-frame sequences with V and J called. Missing clones are a known gap in these copies; in checked studies unresolved V genes cover under half, and the rest lacks a known reason. That table supplies the V and J calls and clone size; D and trimming were determined from the DNA. This sample holds 300,000 to 350,000 clones; more than 85% were observed only once. The top ten constitute just under 5% of the sample.

Comment on this clone: There is no known antigen for this receptor. Base quality data are lacking; no much larger clone is found one base away.

What the research found in general, with its limitations: The study was not powered to compare responses between vaccine doses or regimens. Non-spike TCR breadth was comparable between vaccine and placebo recipients, consistent with the vaccine containing only spike. After vaccination, spike-specific CD8+ and CD4+ T cell responses were reported to show substantial breadth. Ad26.COV2.S recipients had higher spike-specific TCR breadth than placebo recipients (P = 0.0014). The authors noted that total T cell responses may have been underestimated by the TCR breadth and depth analyses.

Here the chain combines TRBV11-3 and TRBJ2-1, with 10 bases in between that match TRBD2. The sequence derives from a person between 18 and 60 years old who received the Ad26.COV2.S COVID-19 vaccine or a placebo. This specimen consisted of peripheral blood, obtained in a trial of Ad26.COV2.S vaccine versus placebo. Here is the DNA: TGTGCCAGCAGCCCAAGCGGGAGGGTGGATGATGAGCAGTTCTTC. Translated, it reads CASSPSGRVDDEQFF.